This T cell receptor beta chain was captured in a study of a mutant IDH1 vaccine in newly diagnosed glioma. Study-level information: Patients underwent eight vaccinations, which took place in weeks 1, 3, 5, 7, 11, 15, 19 and 23. Most patients had radiochemotherapy with temozolomide before enrollment; others had one alone.

Time point described: week 23, last vaccination. Vaccine doses each comprised 300 ug of mutant IDH1 20-mer peptide, with topical imiquimod. As concerns this clone: Its antigen is not identified.

Using immunoSEQ multiplex PCR, the repertoire was profiled, and TCRdb retains in-frame clones only, with some absent. The sample has some 80,000 clones, more than 80% seen once. Trimming pared 2 bases from V and 4 bases from J, leaving 8 bases between. Per the germline V gene, CDR1 is GTSNPN and CDR2 is SVGIG (reference sequence). The CDR3 length is 13 residues. V and J are TRBV30 and TRBJ2-2, with D possibly being TRBD1 (5 bases). The receptor was derived from a woman in her 50s with glioma. The sample was PBMCs, taken from a glioma patient whose treatment included an IDH1 peptide vaccine. The CDR3 DNA is TGTGCCTGGAGTCAGGGTGGCACCGGGGAGCTGTTTTTT. This translates into CAWSQGGTGELFF.